These T cell receptor beta chains were read from a single sample in a study of control samples from healthy donors and cancer patients. Here immunoSEQ multiplex PCR was the method, and the copy in TCRdb shows in-frame clones only, minus some. The sample has roughly 88,000 clones, about nine tenths seen once. The sequenced sample was blood. Source of these receptors: a young woman in good health. The CDR3 runs from the conserved cysteine through the conserved F or W. The D gene is left open where the match is weak. Clone size is stated in some rows and not others, as once, few, many or a class when expanded.

clone_size j_call v_call cdr3_length d_call cdr3_aa cdr3_nt
NA TRBJ1-6 TRBV6-5 15 NA CASTSDRLYNSPLHF TGTGCCAGCACCTCGGACAGACTTTATAATTCACCCCTCCACTTT
few TRBJ1-1 TRBV18 14 NA CASSSHLGNTEAFF TGTGCCAGCTCATCCCACCTGGGGAACACTGAAGCTTTCTTT
NA TRBJ2-2 TRBV7-7 17 TRBD2 CASSQLGLAGGTGELFF TGTGCCAGCAGCCAGCTCGGACTAGCGGGGGGCACCGGGGAGCTGTTTTTT
NA TRBJ2-7 TRBV5-1 14 NA CASSFDREGGEQYF TGCGCCAGCAGCTTCGACAGGGAGGGCGGCGAGCAGTACTTC
NA TRBJ2-1 TRBV6-5 15 TRBD1 CASRPGTGSYNEQFF TGTGCCAGCAGACCCGGGACAGGTTCATACAATGAGCAGTTCTTC
once TRBJ2-1 TRBV5-1 15 NA CASSLEKGSYNEQFF TGCGCCAGCAGCTTGGAAAAGGGCTCCTACAATGAGCAGTTCTTC
NA TRBJ1-5 TRBV6-5 14 NA CASSPGRGNQPQHF TGTGCCAGCAGCCCCGGGCGGGGGAATCAGCCCCAGCATTTT
few TRBJ1-2 TRBV5-1 14 NA CASSISGSNYGYTF TGCGCCAGCAGTATATCAGGTTCTAACTATGGCTACACCTTC
NA TRBJ2-2 TRBV9 14 NA CASSLDSNTGELFF TGTGCCAGCAGCCTCGACTCGAACACCGGGGAGCTGTTTTTT
NA TRBJ2-1 TRBV11-2 16 TRBD2 CASRSSGKKGHNEQFF TGTGCCAGCAGGTCTAGCGGGAAAAAGGGACATAATGAGCAGTTCTTC
NA TRBJ2-5 TRBV7-2 16 TRBD2 CASSIKRGALGETQYF TGTGCCAGCAGCATCAAGCGGGGCGCCCTAGGTGAGACCCAGTACTTC
NA TRBJ1-2 TRBV19 14 NA CASYGVSSVRGYTF TGTGCCAGTTACGGTGTTAGTTCGGTTCGAGGCTACACCTTC
NA TRBJ2-2 TRBV19 15 TRBD1 CASRMGQGRTGELFF TGTGCCAGTAGAATGGGACAGGGGAGAACCGGGGAGCTGTTTTTT
NA TRBJ2-7 TRBV11-1 12 NA CASSWDSYEQYF TGTGCCAGCAGCTGGGACTCCTACGAGCAGTACTTC
NA TRBJ1-2 TRBV28 12 NA CASSPPTALSTF TGTGCCAGCAGTCCCCCAACTGCGTTATCCACCTTC
NA TRBJ2-4 TRBV10-3 12 NA CAISESLNIQYF TGTGCCATCAGTGAGTCGCTAAACATTCAGTACTTC
few TRBJ1-6 TRBV2 13 NA CASSYRERSPLHF TGTGCCAGCAGTTACAGGGAAAGATCACCCCTCCACTTT
NA TRBJ2-3 TRBV6-6 12 NA CASSYGPDTQYF TGTGCCAGCAGTTACGGGCCAGATACGCAGTATTTT
NA TRBJ1-5 TRBV6-1 15 NA CASSEGSVRNQPQHF TGTGCCAGCAGTGAAGGGTCGGTTCGCAATCAGCCCCAGCATTTT
NA TRBJ1-5 TRBV7-8 15 TRBD1 CASSLDRGINQPQHF TGTGCCAGCAGCCTGGACAGGGGTATCAATCAGCCCCAGCATTTT
NA TRBJ1-2 TRBV20-1 11 NA CSARGVHGYTF TGCAGTGCTAGAGGGGTTCATGGCTACACCTTC
NA TRBJ2-2 TRBV9 17 NA CASSVPGVGQGTGELFF TGTGCCAGCAGCGTTCCGGGGGTAGGGCAGGGCACCGGGGAGCTGTTTTTT
NA TRBJ2-1 TRBV28 14 TRBD2 CASTLAGGYNEQFF TGTGCCAGCACCCTAGCGGGAGGTTACAATGAGCAGTTCTTC
NA TRBJ2-7 TRBV7-2 16 TRBD2 CASSRTGQRGTYEQYF TGTGCCAGCAGCCGTACGGGGCAGCGGGGTACCTACGAGCAGTACTTC
NA TRBJ2-5 TRBV7-9 15 TRBD1 CASSRRTGGQETQYF TGTGCCAGCAGCAGACGGACAGGGGGTCAAGAGACCCAGTACTTC
NA TRBJ1-1 TRBV6-6 14 NA CASSYSGMNTEAFF TGTGCCAGCAGTTATTCAGGGATGAACACTGAAGCTTTCTTT
NA TRBJ2-5 TRBV15 14 NA CATSRGGVGETQYF TGTGCCACCAGCAGAGGAGGCGTAGGAGAGACCCAGTACTTC
NA TRBJ1-6 TRBV7-8 17 TRBD1 CASNAGQGNSYNSPLHF TGTGCCAGCAACGCGGGACAGGGAAACTCCTATAATTCACCCCTCCACTTT
NA TRBJ1-3 TRBV4-1 18 NA CASSQEWVDSSSGNTIYF TGCGCCAGCAGCCAAGAGTGGGTCGACAGTTCCTCTGGAAACACCATATATTTT
NA TRBJ2-7 TRBV18 16 NA CASSPPSTQGRGEQYF TGTGCCAGCTCACCACCGTCCACCCAGGGGAGAGGCGAGCAGTACTTC
few TRBJ1-5 TRBV9 15 NA CASSVGQDSNQPQHF TGTGCCAGCAGCGTAGGGCAGGATAGCAATCAGCCCCAGCATTTT
once TRBJ2-7 TRBV6-5 14 NA CASSMEASSYEQYF TGTGCCAGCAGTATGGAGGCTAGCTCCTACGAGCAGTACTTC
once TRBJ1-4 TRBV7-9 15 NA CASSPEATTNEKLFF TGTGCCAGCAGCCCGGAAGCCACAACTAATGAAAAACTGTTTTTT
NA TRBJ1-1 TRBV5-1 14 NA CASSLQGVGTEAFF TGCGCCAGCAGCCTACAGGGTGTGGGGACTGAAGCTTTCTTT
NA TRBJ1-2 TRBV3-1/TRBV3-2 14 NA CASTSRTVNYGYTF TGTGCCAGCACCTCGAGGACAGTTAACTATGGCTACACCTTC
few TRBJ1-5 TRBV7-2 12 NA CASSLQRGPQHF TGTGCCAGCAGCTTACAACGGGGGCCCCAGCATTTT
NA TRBJ1-1 TRBV7-8 11 NA CASSLQTEAFF TGTGCCAGCAGCTTACAGACTGAAGCTTTCTTT
NA TRBJ2-2 TRBV29-1 15 NA CSVYPSDKNTGELFF TGCAGCGTCTACCCTAGCGATAAGAACACCGGGGAGCTGTTTTTT
NA TRBJ1-1 TRBV10-3 12 NA CAISPGGGEAFF TGTGCCATCAGTCCGGGGGGCGGTGAAGCTTTCTTT
NA TRBJ1-3 TRBV5-4 14 TRBD1 CASSVQGARNTIYF TGTGCCAGCAGCGTACAGGGGGCTAGAAACACCATATATTTT
NA TRBJ1-2 TRBV4-1 16 TRBD1 CASSPAYNTGTDGYTF TGCGCCAGCAGCCCCGCCTATAACACCGGGACAGATGGCTACACCTTC
NA TRBJ2-3 TRBV7-6 15 NA CASSLARGHGGTQYF TGTGCCAGCAGCTTAGCCAGGGGTCACGGAGGTACGCAGTATTTT